The text below deals with one T cell receptor (beta chain). The CDR3 covers 15 residues. The germline V gene has CDR1 SQVTM and CDR2 ANQGSEA. Trimming shortened V by 1 base and J by 4 bases, and 16 bases separated the two germline ends. Original processing notes: From reference gene primer amplification, estimates of nucleated cell counts were derived. Sequenced by immunoSEQ multiplex PCR; TCRdb stores in-frame clones only, minus some. That table gives V, J and clone size, and the DNA gave D and trimming. This repertoire shows some 150,000 clones, 88% found once; its top ten account for under 2.5%. This sample is drawn from a study of blood T cell repertoires in COVID-19. Study-level background: Both acute and convalescent COVID-19 samples were obtained from the United States, Italy and Spain. In each case, the material was cDNA or gDNA derived from T cells, B-cell-depleted T cells, or PBMCs.

Sequencing used peripheral blood. The receptor was isolated from a woman aged 65 to 85 with acute or convalescent COVID-19. The V call is TRBV29-1, the J call TRBJ1-2; D unresolved. The CDR3 bases are TGCAGCGTTGAAGCAGCCAGACCGAGGGTCTATGGCTACACCTTC. Its protein is CSVEAARPRVYGYTF.